This entry lists 8 T cell receptor beta chains sequenced from one sample in a study of chemoradiotherapy in HPV16-positive cancers. The repertoire was sequenced with immunoSEQ multiplex PCR; TCRdb's copy has only in-frame clones and lacks some. The sample has approximately 34,000 clones; roughly nine tenths are singletons. Sample: blood, taken from a patient who underwent chemoradiotherapy. The receptors here all came from a human donor with HPV-associated anogenital cancer.

The gene calls are TRBV19 and TRBJ1-5; TRBD1 matches at 7 bases. Germline V gives CDR1 LNHDA, CDR2 SQIVND (reference sequence). The CDR3 sequence is 19 residues long. The junction had 17 bases not matched to a gene; V was cut back by 4 bases and J by 2 bases. The DNA of the CDR3 is TGTGCCAGTAGTAAAAGACAGGGTCGATCCGTTTTAGGCAATCAGCCCCAGCATTTT. It specifies CASSKRQGRSVLGNQPQHF.

The chain couples TRBV5-6 to TRBJ2-5, with 11 nucleotides matching TRBD2. V dropped 6 bases and J dropped 3; count of bases not matched to a gene: 4. The CDR3 has 14 amino acids. Germline V CDR1 and CDR2: SGHDT, YYEEEE. The CDR3 here is CASTTLAGEETQYF. CDR3 sequence (DNA): TGTGCCAGCACCACACTAGCGGGAGAAGAGACCCAGTACTTC.

CDR3 residues: CASSARADTEAFF. As DNA, the CDR3 is TGTGCCAGCAGCGCCAGGGCAGACACTGAAGCTTTCTTT. V is TRBV7-6 and J is TRBJ1-1; perhaps TRBD1 as D (5 bases). Per germline, CDR1 SGHVS and CDR2 FNYEAQ. The CDR3 totals 13 residues. V was trimmed by 5 bases and J by 3 bases, leaving 10 bases between them.

This clone has only a few counts. The chain is built from TRBV20-1 and TRBJ1-1, with no clear D. V shed 8 bases and J shed 1 base, with 8 bases lying between them. CDR3 length equals 11 residues. Germline lookup yields CDR1 DFQATT and CDR2 SNEGSKA (reference sequence). DNA for the CDR3: TGCAGTACGTACAGGAACACTGAAGCTTTCTTT. Protein: CSTYRNTEAFF.

This chain links TRBV6-5 with TRBJ1-1, with unresolved D. This CDR3 has 15 amino acids. The V gene's germline CDR1 is MNHEY and CDR2 SVGAGI. V shed 7 bases and J shed 4 bases, with 19 bases lying between them. CDR3 sequence (DNA): TGTGCCAGCATCCCCCGGGGAGGGTGGGGCACTGAAGCTTTCTTT. Its translation: CASIPRGGWGTEAFF.

The gene calls are TRBV6-6 and TRBJ2-7, with 10 positions matching TRBD2. Trimming took 7 bases from V and 4 from J; bases not matched to a gene: 4. CDR3 length: 13 amino acids. The germline V gene encodes CDR1 MNHNY and CDR2 SVGAGI (reference sequence). The CDR3 region is CASTSSGRYEQYF. CDR3 DNA: TGTGCCAGCACGAGTAGCGGGAGGTACGAGCAGTACTTC.

V usage is TRBV6-6 and J usage is TRBJ1-3; D is perhaps TRBD1 (5 bases). Germline CDR1 reads MNHNY; CDR2 reads SVGAGI (reference sequence). This CDR3 has 14 residues. V was trimmed by 4 bases and J by 0 bases, leaving 7 bases between them. CDR3: CASSFDSSGNTIYF. In nucleotides, the CDR3 is TGTGCCAGCAGTTTTGACAGCTCTGGAAACACCATATATTTT.

The rearrangement uses TRBV18 and TRBJ1-1; D remains unclear. The germline V gene has CDR1 KGHSH and CDR2 LQKENI. This CDR3 region has 12 residues. The V and J ends lost 1 base and 4 bases respectively, with 4 bases between them. The CDR3 nucleotides are TGTGCCAGCTCACCACTGGGCACTGAAGCTTTCTTT. Translating it yields CASSPLGTEAFF.